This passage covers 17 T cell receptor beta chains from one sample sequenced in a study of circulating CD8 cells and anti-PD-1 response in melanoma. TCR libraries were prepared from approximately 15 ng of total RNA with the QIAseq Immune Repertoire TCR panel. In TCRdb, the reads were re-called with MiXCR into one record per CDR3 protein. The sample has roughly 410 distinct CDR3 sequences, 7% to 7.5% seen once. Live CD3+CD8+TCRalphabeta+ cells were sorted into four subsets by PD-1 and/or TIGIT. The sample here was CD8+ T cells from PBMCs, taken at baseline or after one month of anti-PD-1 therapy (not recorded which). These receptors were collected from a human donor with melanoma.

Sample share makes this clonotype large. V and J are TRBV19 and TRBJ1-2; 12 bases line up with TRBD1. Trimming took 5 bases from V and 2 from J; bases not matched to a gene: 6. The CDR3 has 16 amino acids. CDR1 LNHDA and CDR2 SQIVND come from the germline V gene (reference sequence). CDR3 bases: TGTGCCAGTAGTCCTCTGGGACAGGGGGCGAACTATGGCTACACCTTC. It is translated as CASSPLGQGANYGYTF. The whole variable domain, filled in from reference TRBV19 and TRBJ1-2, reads DGGITQSPKYLFRKEGQNVTLSCEQNLNHDAMYWYRQDPGQGLRLIYYSQIVNDFQKGDIAEGYSVSREKKESFPLTVTSAQKNPTAFYLCASSPLGQGANYGYTFGSGTRLTVV.

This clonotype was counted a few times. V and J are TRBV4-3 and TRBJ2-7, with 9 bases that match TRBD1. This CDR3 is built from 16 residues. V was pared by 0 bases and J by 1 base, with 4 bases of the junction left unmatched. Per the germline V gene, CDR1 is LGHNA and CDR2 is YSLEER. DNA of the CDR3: TGCGCCAGCAGCCAAGATACCGGGACAGGGTCCTACGAGCAGTACTTC. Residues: CASSQDTGTGSYEQYF.

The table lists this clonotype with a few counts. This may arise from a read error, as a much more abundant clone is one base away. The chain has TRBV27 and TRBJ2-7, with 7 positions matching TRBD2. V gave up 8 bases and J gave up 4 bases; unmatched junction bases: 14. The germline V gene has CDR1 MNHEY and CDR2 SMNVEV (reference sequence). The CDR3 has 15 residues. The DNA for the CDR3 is TGTGCCAGCTGGGCGAGACCCTCGGGGGGATACGAGCAGTACTTC. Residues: CASWARPSGGYEQYF.

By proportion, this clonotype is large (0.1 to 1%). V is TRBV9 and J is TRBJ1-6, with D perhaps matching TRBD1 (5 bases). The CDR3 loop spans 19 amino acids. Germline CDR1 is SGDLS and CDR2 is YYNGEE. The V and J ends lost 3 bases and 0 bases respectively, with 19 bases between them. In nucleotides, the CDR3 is TGTGCCAGCAGCGCCTTGGGGCAACAGGATAGCTCCTATAATTCACCCCTCCACTTT. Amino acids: CASSALGQQDSSYNSPLHF.

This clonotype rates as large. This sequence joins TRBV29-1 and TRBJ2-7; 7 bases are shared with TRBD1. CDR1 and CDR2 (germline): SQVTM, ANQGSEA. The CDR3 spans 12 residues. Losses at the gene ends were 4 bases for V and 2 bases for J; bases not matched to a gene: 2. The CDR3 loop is CSVGQGAYEQYF. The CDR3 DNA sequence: TGCAGCGTTGGGCAGGGGGCCTACGAGCAGTACTTC.

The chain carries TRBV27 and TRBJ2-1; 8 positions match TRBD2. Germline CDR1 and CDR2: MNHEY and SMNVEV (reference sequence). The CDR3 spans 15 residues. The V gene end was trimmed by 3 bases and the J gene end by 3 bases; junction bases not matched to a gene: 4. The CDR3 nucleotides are TGTGCCAGCAGTTTGGCTGCGGGGGGCTACAATGAGCAGTTCTTC. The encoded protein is CASSLAAGGYNEQFF.

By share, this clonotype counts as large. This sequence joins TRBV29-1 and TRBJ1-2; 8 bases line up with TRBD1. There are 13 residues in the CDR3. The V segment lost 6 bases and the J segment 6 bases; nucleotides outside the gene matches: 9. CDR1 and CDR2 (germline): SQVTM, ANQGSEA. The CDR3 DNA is TGCAGCGTACCGAGACAGGGGCCGGATGGCTACACCTTC. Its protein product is CSVPRQGPDGYTF.

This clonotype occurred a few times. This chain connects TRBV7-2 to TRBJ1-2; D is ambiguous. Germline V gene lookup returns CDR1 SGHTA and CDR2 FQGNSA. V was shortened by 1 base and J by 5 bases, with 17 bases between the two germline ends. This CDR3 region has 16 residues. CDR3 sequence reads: CASSLDPETAPYGYTF. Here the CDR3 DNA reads TGTGCCAGCAGCTTAGACCCCGAGACGGCTCCATATGGCTACACCTTC.

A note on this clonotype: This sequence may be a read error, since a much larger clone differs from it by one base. The CDR3 protein is CANSRALAGNEQYF. CDR3 nucleotide sequence: TGTGCCAACAGTCGGGCGCTAGCAGGGAACGAGCAGTACTTC. The J gene is TRBJ2-7, the V gene TRBV27; either TRBD1 or TRBD2 may supply D (5 bases each). Germline CDR1 reads MNHEY; CDR2 reads SMNVEV (reference sequence). The CDR3 is made up of 14 amino acids.

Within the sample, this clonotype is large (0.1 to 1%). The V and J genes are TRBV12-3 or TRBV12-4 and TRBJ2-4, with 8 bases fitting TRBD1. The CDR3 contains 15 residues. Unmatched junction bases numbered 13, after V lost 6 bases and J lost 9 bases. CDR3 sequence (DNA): TGTGCCAGCAGCCGTACTCCAGGGGGCCTTGTCATTCAGTACTTC. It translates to CASSRTPGGLVIQYF.

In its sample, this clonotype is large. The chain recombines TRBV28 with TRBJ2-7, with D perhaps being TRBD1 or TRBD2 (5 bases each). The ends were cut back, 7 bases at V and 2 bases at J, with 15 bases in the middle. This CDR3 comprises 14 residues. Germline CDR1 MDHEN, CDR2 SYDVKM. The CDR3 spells CASNPRDVTYEQYF. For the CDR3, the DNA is TGTGCCAGCAACCCCCGGGACGTAACCTACGAGCAGTACTTC.

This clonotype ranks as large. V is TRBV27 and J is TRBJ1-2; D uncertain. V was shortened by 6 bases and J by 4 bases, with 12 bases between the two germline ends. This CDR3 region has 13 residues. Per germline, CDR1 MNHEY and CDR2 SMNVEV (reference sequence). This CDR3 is CASSSTDLYGYTF. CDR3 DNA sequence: TGTGCCAGCAGCTCAACCGACCTCTATGGCTACACCTTC.

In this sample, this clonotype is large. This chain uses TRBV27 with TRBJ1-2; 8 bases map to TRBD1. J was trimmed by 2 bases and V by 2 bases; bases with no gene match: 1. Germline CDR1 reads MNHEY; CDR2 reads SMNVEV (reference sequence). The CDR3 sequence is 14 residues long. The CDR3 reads CASSLQGANYGYTF. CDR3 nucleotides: TGTGCCAGCAGTTTACAGGGGGCAAACTATGGCTACACCTTC.

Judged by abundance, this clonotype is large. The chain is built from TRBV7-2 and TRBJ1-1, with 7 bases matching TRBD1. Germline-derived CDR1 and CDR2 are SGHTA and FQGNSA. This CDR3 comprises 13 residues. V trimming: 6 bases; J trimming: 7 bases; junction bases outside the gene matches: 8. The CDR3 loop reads CASRRTGPVEAFF. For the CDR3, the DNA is TGTGCCAGCAGGAGGACAGGACCGGTTGAAGCTTTCTTT.

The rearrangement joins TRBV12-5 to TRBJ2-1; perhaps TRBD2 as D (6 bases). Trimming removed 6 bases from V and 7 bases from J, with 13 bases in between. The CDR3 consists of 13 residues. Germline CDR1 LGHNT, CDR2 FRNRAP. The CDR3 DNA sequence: TGTGCTAGTGGCCCCGCTGGGGGGAATGAGCAGTTCTTC. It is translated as CASGPAGGNEQFF. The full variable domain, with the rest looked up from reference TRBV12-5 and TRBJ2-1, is DARVTQTPRHKVTEMGQEVTMRCQPILGHNTVFWYRQTMMQGLELLAYFRNRAPLDDSGMPKDRFSAEMPDATLATLKIQPSEPRDSAVYFCASGPAGGNEQFFGPGTRLTVL.

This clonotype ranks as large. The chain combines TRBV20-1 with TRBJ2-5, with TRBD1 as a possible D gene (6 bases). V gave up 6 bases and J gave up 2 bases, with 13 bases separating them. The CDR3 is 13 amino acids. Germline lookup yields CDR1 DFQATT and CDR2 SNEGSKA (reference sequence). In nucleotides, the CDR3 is TGCAGTGCCCCTCGGGACATACAAGAGACCCAGTACTTC. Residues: CSAPRDIQETQYF.

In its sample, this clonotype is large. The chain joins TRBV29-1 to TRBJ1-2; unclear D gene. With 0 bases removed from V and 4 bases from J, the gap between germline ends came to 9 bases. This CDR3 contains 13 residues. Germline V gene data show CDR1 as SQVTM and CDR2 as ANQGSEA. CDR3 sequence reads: CSVEDAPLYGYTF. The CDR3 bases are TGCAGCGTTGAAGACGCCCCTCTCTATGGCTACACCTTC.